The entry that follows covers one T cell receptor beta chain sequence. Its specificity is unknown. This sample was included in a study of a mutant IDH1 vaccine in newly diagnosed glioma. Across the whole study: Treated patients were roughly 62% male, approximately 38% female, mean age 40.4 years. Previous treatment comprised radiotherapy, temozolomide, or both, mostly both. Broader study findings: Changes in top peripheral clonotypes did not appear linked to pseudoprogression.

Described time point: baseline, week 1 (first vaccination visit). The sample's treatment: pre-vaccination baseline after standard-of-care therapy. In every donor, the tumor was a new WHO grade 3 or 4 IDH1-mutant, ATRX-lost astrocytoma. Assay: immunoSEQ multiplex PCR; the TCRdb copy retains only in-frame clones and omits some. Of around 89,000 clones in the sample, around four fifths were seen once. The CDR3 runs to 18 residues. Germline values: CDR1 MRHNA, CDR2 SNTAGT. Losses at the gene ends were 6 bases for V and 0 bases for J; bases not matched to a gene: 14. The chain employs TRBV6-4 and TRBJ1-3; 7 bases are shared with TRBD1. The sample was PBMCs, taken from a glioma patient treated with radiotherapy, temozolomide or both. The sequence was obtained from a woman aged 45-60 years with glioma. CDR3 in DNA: TGTGCCAGCAGGATGATGATCGAAGACAGGGACTCTGGAAACACCATATATTTT. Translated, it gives CASRMMIEDRDSGNTIYF.